Detailed here is one T cell receptor (beta chain). Its antigen is unidentified. This sample is part of a study of cytotoxic CD8 clonotypes in ibrutinib-treated CLL. Whole-study findings and limits: At progression, clonality fell back toward baseline after rising at ibrutinib response.

Sequenced by immunoSEQ multiplex PCR; TCRdb stores in-frame clones only, minus some. The sample lists about 160,000 clones, roughly 90% seen once, with roughly 3% in the top ten. Trimming removed 3 bases at V and 2 bases at J, with 12 bases between. This CDR3 region has 15 residues. Germline V gives CDR1 SGHRS, CDR2 YFSETQ. The sample here was PBMCs, taken at disease progression, from a patient treated with ibrutinib. This clonotype was sampled from a human donor with chronic lymphocytic leukemia. The chain employs TRBV5-1 and TRBJ1-5, with TRBD1 as a possible D gene (6 bases). CDR3 amino acids: CASSWTGAGNQPQHF. As DNA, the CDR3 is TGCGCCAGCAGCTGGACGGGGGCTGGCAATCAGCCCCAGCATTTT.